This TCR beta chain was found in a study of control samples from healthy donors and cancer patients. V was trimmed by 2 bases and J by 8 bases, leaving 15 bases between them. The CDR3 sequence is 14 residues long. Germline CDR1 and CDR2: LNHNV and YYDKDF (reference sequence). Generated by immunoSEQ multiplex PCR, the TCRdb table keeps only in-frame clones and is missing some. The sample yields about 76,000 clones, around 90% seen once. The sequence came from a woman between 45 and 65 years old with colorectal cancer. What was sequenced was PBMCs. This chain joins TRBV15 and TRBJ1-1; D ambiguous. The CDR3 sequence: CATSRYTDSPEAFF. The CDR3 DNA follows: TGTGCCACCAGCAGATACACAGATTCCCCCGAAGCTTTCTTT.